These 28 T cell receptor beta chains originate from one sample sequenced in a study of blood T cell repertoires in COVID-19. Clones were read by immunoSEQ multiplex PCR, and TCRdb kept only the in-frame ones, dropping some. The sample shows under 250,000 clones, roughly four fifths of them seen only once. Sequenced material: peripheral blood. The receptors were gathered from a woman in her seventies with acute or convalescent COVID-19.

This clone was detected only once. The chain joins TRBV7-2 to TRBJ2-1; D is perhaps TRBD1 (6 bases). This CDR3 is 15 amino acids long. The germline V and J ends were trimmed by 5 bases and 0 bases, with 11 bases remaining between them. Germline-derived CDR1 and CDR2 are SGHTA and FQGNSA. As DNA, the CDR3 is TGTGCCAGCAGCAAACAGGGAAACTCCTACAATGAGCAGTTCTTC. As protein: CASSKQGNSYNEQFF.

This rearrangement joins TRBV11-2 to TRBJ2-5; D uncertain. This CDR3 is 13 amino acids long. V was trimmed by 2 bases and J by 2 bases, leaving 6 bases between them. Germline V gives CDR1 SGHAT, CDR2 FQNNGV. The chain's CDR3 is CASSLSLQETQYF. CDR3 nucleotides: TGTGCCAGCAGCTTAAGTCTACAAGAGACCCAGTACTTC. The full variable domain, with the rest looked up from reference TRBV11-2 and TRBJ2-5, is EAGVAQSPRYKIIEKRQSVAFWCNPISGHATLYWYQQILGQGPKLLIQFQNNGVVDDSQLPKDRFSAERLKGVDSTLKIQPAKLEDSAVYLCASSLSLQETQYFGPGTRLLVL.

This clone was seen more than once but under ten times. The chain recombines TRBV7-9 with TRBJ2-7, with 13 positions matching TRBD2. CDR1 is SEHNR and CDR2 is FQNEAQ in the germline V gene (reference sequence). Trimming at V came to 5 bases and at J to 5 bases, leaving 6 bases not matched to a gene. The CDR3 runs to 15 residues. In DNA form, the CDR3 reads TGTGCCAGCAGCCCTCCGGGACTAGCGGGGAACGAGCAGTACTTC. Translation: CASSPPGLAGNEQYF.

The rearrangement links TRBV12-3 or TRBV12-4 to TRBJ2-7; the match to TRBD1 covers 9 bases. Trimming cost V 6 bases and J 6 bases; bases outside gene matches: 3. The CDR3 contains 12 residues. Here the CDR3 reads CASSRTGAEQYF. In nucleotides, the CDR3 is TGTGCCAGCAGCCGGACAGGGGCCGAGCAGTACTTC.

CDR3 sequence (DNA): TGTGCCAGCAGCTCCAACCGACAGGGCTACACCTTC. Its translation: CASSSNRQGYTF. V usage is TRBV12-3 or TRBV12-4 and J usage is TRBJ1-2; tentatively, D is TRBD1 (5 bases). The CDR3 loop spans 12 amino acids. Deletions cut 6 bases from V and 8 bases from J, with 13 bases between.

This chain uses TRBV6-5 with TRBJ1-1; 7 bases align to TRBD1. CDR1 is MNHEY and CDR2 is SVGAGI in the germline V gene. CDR3 length equals 12 residues. Losses at the gene ends were 11 bases for V and 3 bases for J; bases not matched to a gene: 6. DNA of the CDR3: TGTGCCGCTAACAGGGGAGACACTGAAGCTTTCTTT. Translation gives CAANRGDTEAFF.

The V and J genes are TRBV6-5 and TRBJ2-2; D uncertain. Trimming pared 2 bases from V and 7 bases from J, leaving 2 bases between. CDR1 is MNHEY, CDR2 SVGAGI, per germline. There are 11 residues in the CDR3. The CDR3 DNA reads TGTGCCAGCAGTTACCTCGGGGAGCTGTTTTTT. Translating gives CASSYLGELFF.

The V call is TRBV4-2, the J call TRBJ1-6; D gene ambiguous. Germline V CDR1 and CDR2: LGHNA, YNFKEQ. Trimming removed 4 bases at V and 5 bases at J, with 21 bases between. This CDR3 contains 18 residues. The CDR3 spells CASSRESQSRYNNSPLHF. DNA for the CDR3: TGTGCCAGCAGCCGCGAATCACAGAGCCGATATAATAATTCACCCCTCCACTTT.

The chain combines TRBV5-5 with TRBJ1-5, with no clear D. Trimming shortened V by 5 bases and J by 0 bases, and 12 bases separated the two germline ends. Germline CDR1 is SGHKS and CDR2 is YYEKEE (reference sequence). CDR3 length: 15 residues. Here the CDR3 DNA reads TGTGCCAGCAGTTCGGGTCCATATAGCAATCAGCCCCAGCATTTT. Translating it yields CASSSGPYSNQPQHF.

The rearrangement links TRBV14 to TRBJ2-5; tentatively, D is TRBD2 (5 bases). The CDR3 has 13 amino acids. Germline loops: CDR1 SGHDN, CDR2 FVKESK. Trimming removed 4 bases at V and 4 bases at J, with 10 bases between. The CDR3 coding sequence is TGTGCCAGCAGCCGCGGCCGGGGAGAGACCCAGTACTTC. This codes for CASSRGRGETQYF. Full variable domain (remainder filled in from reference TRBV14 and TRBJ2-5): EAGVTQFPSHSVIEKGQTVTLRCDPISGHDNLYWYRRVMGKEIKFLLHFVKESKQDESGMPNNRFLAERTGGTYSTLKVQPAELEDSGVYFCASSRGRGETQYFGPGTRLLVL.

The V and J genes are TRBV28 and TRBJ1-4, with 7 bases fitting TRBD1. Per germline, CDR1 MDHEN and CDR2 SYDVKM. This CDR3 contains 13 residues. The junction had 6 bases not matched to a gene; V was cut back by 6 bases and J by 8 bases. Here the CDR3 DNA reads TGTGCCAGCAGGGGGGACAGCCTCGAAAAACTGTTTTTT. It is translated as CASRGDSLEKLFF. Full variable domain (outside the CDR3, taken from reference TRBV28 and TRBJ1-4): DVKVTQSSRYLVKRTGEKVFLECVQDMDHENMFWYRQDPGLGLRLIYFSYDVKMKEKGDIPEGYSVSREKKERFSLILESASTNQTSMYLCASRGDSLEKLFFGSGTQLSVL.

This clone was seen once. V gene TRBV4-1 combines with J gene TRBJ2-1, with D unresolved. Trimming pared 4 bases from V and 0 bases from J, leaving 10 bases between. Germline loops: CDR1 MGHRA, CDR2 YSYEKL. CDR3 length equals 15 residues. The CDR3 bases are TGCGCCAGCAGCCTCGACTGGAGCTCCTACAATGAGCAGTTCTTC. Translated: CASSLDWSSYNEQFF.

This clone was recorded a few times. The gene calls are TRBV19 and TRBJ1-4, with D perhaps matching TRBD1 (6 bases). The length of the CDR3 is 13 residues. Trimming shortened V by 5 bases and J by 8 bases, and 12 bases separated the two germline ends. Per germline, CDR1 LNHDA and CDR2 SQIVND (reference sequence). CDR3 sequence reads: CASSLGHEEKLFF. CDR3 coding DNA: TGTGCCAGTAGTCTGGGACATGAGGAAAAACTGTTTTTT. Combining the CDR3 with reference TRBV19 and TRBJ1-4 gives the whole variable domain DGGITQSPKYLFRKEGQNVTLSCEQNLNHDAMYWYRQDPGQGLRLIYYSQIVNDFQKGDIAEGYSVSREKKESFPLTVTSAQKNPTAFYLCASSLGHEEKLFFGSGTQLSVL.

The chain has TRBV11-2 and TRBJ2-1, with 11 bases matching TRBD1. Germline V gene lookup returns CDR1 SGHAT and CDR2 FQNNGV. This CDR3 region has 18 residues. Trimming removed 2 bases from V and 5 bases from J; junction bases left unmatched: 11. CDR3: CASSLRPTGQGENNEQFF. DNA of the CDR3: TGTGCCAGCAGCTTAAGGCCTACGGGACAGGGGGAGAACAATGAGCAGTTCTTC.

The CDR3 here is CASSPEGHEPMNTEAFF. The DNA of the CDR3 is TGTGCCAGCAGCCCCGAGGGACACGAACCGATGAACACTGAAGCTTTCTTT. The chain joins TRBV4-2 to TRBJ1-1; weak D call: TRBD1 (6 bases). The CDR3 contains 17 residues. Trimming took off 4 bases at V and 0 bases at J, with 18 bases between the two ends. CDR1 is LGHNA, CDR2 YNFKEQ, per germline.

The V and J genes are TRBV6-5 and TRBJ2-7; D may be TRBD2 (6 bases). This CDR3 has 13 amino acids. With 5 bases removed from V and 3 bases from J, the gap between germline ends came to 11 bases. CDR1 MNHEY and CDR2 SVGAGI come from the germline V gene. As DNA, the CDR3 is TGTGCCAGCAGTAGAAGGGGAGGCTACGAGCAGTACTTC. Protein: CASSRRGGYEQYF.

This clone was counted a single time. The rearrangement links TRBV6-5 to TRBJ1-5; 7 bases are a match to TRBD1. This CDR3 has 15 amino acids. Germline CDR1 MNHEY, CDR2 SVGAGI. The V and J ends lost 6 bases and 3 bases, in that order; junction bases with no gene match: 8. The CDR3 region has the DNA TGTGCCAGCAGCCCCGAAGGGGGCCTCAATCAGCCCCAGCATTTT. Amino acid sequence: CASSPEGGLNQPQHF.

The rearrangement joins TRBV4-2 to TRBJ1-2; D possibly corresponds to TRBD1 (5 bases). V was trimmed by 3 bases and J by 0 bases, leaving 11 bases between them. The CDR3 contains 15 residues. Germline values: CDR1 LGHNA, CDR2 YNFKEQ. CDR3 loop: CASSQGPGSNYGYTF. The DNA of the CDR3 is TGTGCCAGCAGCCAGGGGCCAGGGTCTAACTATGGCTACACCTTC.

This clone has at least ten counts. The chain has TRBV2 and TRBJ2-1; D gene ambiguous. With 7 bases removed from V and 3 bases from J, the gap between germline ends came to 10 bases. Germline CDR1 reads SNHLY; CDR2 reads FYNNEI. This CDR3 comprises 13 residues. CDR3 nucleotide sequence: TGTGCCAGCAATGAGAGGTACTACAATGAGCAGTTCTTC. Its protein product is CASNERYYNEQFF.

This clone turned up a few times. V gene TRBV5-4 combines with J gene TRBJ1-2; no clear D gene. This CDR3 has 12 residues. Germline assignment: CDR1 SGHNT and CDR2 YYREEE (reference sequence). V was trimmed by 4 bases and J by 14 bases, leaving 18 bases between them. The CDR3 coding sequence is TGTGCCAGCAGCCCGACCGGGTTTCCATCTACCTTC. Translating gives CASSPTGFPSTF.

V is TRBV10-1 and J is TRBJ1-2; D is unresolved. Germline loops: CDR1 WNHNN, CDR2 SYGVQD (reference sequence). Trimming took off 6 bases at V and 3 bases at J, with 11 bases between the two ends. The CDR3 contains 13 residues. For the CDR3, the DNA is TGCGCCAGCAGCCCGGGGAGCGACTATGGCTACACCTTC. This sequence encodes CASSPGSDYGYTF.

V usage is TRBV6-5 and J usage is TRBJ2-7, with D tentatively TRBD1 (5 bases). The germline V gene encodes CDR1 MNHEY and CDR2 SVGAGI. The germline V and J ends were trimmed by 8 bases and 0 bases, with 5 bases remaining between them. There are 11 residues in the CDR3. DNA for the CDR3: TGTGCCAGCGGACACTCCTACGAGCAGTACTTC. This sequence encodes CASGHSYEQYF.

The table lists this clone with many counts. V is TRBV4-1 and J is TRBJ1-2; TRBD1 aligns across 8 bases. The CDR3 extends over 17 amino acids. Germline V CDR1 and CDR2: MGHRA, YSYEKL. The J segment lost 4 bases and the V segment lost 2 bases, leaving 12 bases of the junction unmatched. This CDR3 is CASSQLQGAQGVYGYTF. The DNA of the CDR3 is TGCGCCAGCAGCCAACTTCAGGGGGCCCAGGGTGTCTATGGCTACACCTTC.

The J gene is TRBJ2-1, the V gene TRBV30; TRBD1 aligns across 7 bases. CDR1 and CDR2 (germline): GTSNPN, SVGIG (reference sequence). This CDR3 is 12 amino acids long. Trimming at V came to 3 bases and at J to 14 bases, leaving 10 bases not matched to a gene. CDR3 sequence (DNA): TGTGCCTGGAGAACCTCCGGACAGGTTAAGTTCTTC. This gives the protein CAWRTSGQVKFF.

The rearrangement joins TRBV20-1 to TRBJ1-1; no definite D call. V was trimmed by 6 bases and J by 5 bases, leaving 10 bases between them. CDR3 length equals 11 residues. Germline loops: CDR1 DFQATT, CDR2 SNEGSKA (reference sequence). CDR3 nucleotides: TGCAGTGCCAGCACCGGGACTGAAGCTTTCTTT. Protein: CSASTGTEAFF.

The chain is built from TRBV3-1 (or the pseudogene TRBV3-2) and TRBJ1-1; 8 positions match TRBD1. The V gene end was trimmed by 5 bases and the J gene end by 7 bases; junction bases not matched to a gene: 9. The CDR3 loop spans 14 amino acids. The germline V gene encodes CDR1 LGHDT and CDR2 YNNKEL (reference sequence). Here the CDR3 DNA reads TGTGCCAGCAGCTCTCAGGGGGCGAAGGGTGAAGCTTTCTTT. It yields the protein CASSSQGAKGEAFF.

J is TRBJ2-5 and V is TRBV28; 8 bases fit TRBD1. The germline V gene encodes CDR1 MDHEN and CDR2 SYDVKM. CDR3 length: 13 residues. The junction had 3 bases not matched to a gene; V was cut back by 5 bases and J by 4 bases. CDR3 sequence (DNA): TGTGCCAGCAGTCTACAGGGGGTAGAGACCCAGTACTTC. Protein product: CASSLQGVETQYF.

The chain joins TRBV28 to TRBJ2-1; 7 nucleotides align to TRBD1. There are 12 residues in the CDR3. V was pared by 7 bases and J by 8 bases, with 5 bases of the junction left unmatched. Germline V gene lookup returns CDR1 MDHEN and CDR2 SYDVKM. CDR3: CASTWDSDEQFF. DNA of the CDR3: TGTGCCAGCACCTGGGACAGTGATGAGCAGTTCTTC.